This T cell receptor (beta chain) was observed in a study of blood T cell repertoires in COVID-19. Study information: PBMCs, B-cell-depleted T cells, or T cells provided the cDNA or gDNA that made up the material.

A Seattle source enrolled patients during active infection and followed them longitudinally. The method was immunoSEQ multiplex PCR; TCRdb's version includes in-frame clones alone and lacks a portion of them. The table has around 400,000 clones, 70% to 90% seen once. The sequence came from an older woman with COVID-19, enrolled during active disease. The source material was peripheral blood.

The CDR3 loop reads CASSPRTGGSREQFF. The CDR3 DNA follows: TGTGCCAGCTCACCAAGGACAGGGGGCTCGCGTGAGCAGTTCTTC. This chain joins TRBV18 and TRBJ2-1; 11 bases align to TRBD1. The CDR3 spans 15 residues. The germline V gene has CDR1 KGHSH and CDR2 LQKENI. The junction had 6 bases not matched to a gene; V was cut back by 2 bases and J by 9 bases.